Below are 15 T cell receptor beta chains sequenced from a single sample in a study of T cells in Graves' hyperthyroidism and ophthalmopathy (dated by TCRdb to about 2019). Library prep was done by multiplex PCR. For sequencing, an Illumina HiSeq 2000 was employed. Amplification of TCR beta CDR3 regions was carried out from RNA transcripts. A first-round RT-PCR of the TCR CDR3 used the HTBI primer set with the Qiagen OneStep RT-PCR kit. In TCRdb, the public reads were trimmed at Q25 with fastp and aligned with MiXCR, with productive beta chains retained. Rows matching on CDR3 protein sequence are summarized as one entry with the most common DNA and genes. The sample yields 500,000 to 800,000 distinct CDR3 sequences; roughly 15% were counted once. Of the sample, 9.5% to 15% is held by the ten largest clones. The sample was blood. These receptors all stem from a woman aged 45-65 years with Graves' ophthalmopathy.

This clonotype was seen ten or more times. The chain recombines TRBV28 with TRBJ1-1; D call uncertain. Between the trimmed V and J ends, which lost 5 bases and 1 base, there was a span of 14 bases. Germline V lookup: CDR1 MDHEN, CDR2 SYDVKM. This CDR3 has 15 residues. The CDR3 spells CASSLYSAANTEAFF. CDR3 DNA: TGTGCCAGCAGTCTCTACAGCGCGGCGAACACTGAAGCTTTCTTT.

A word on this clonotype: The conserved closing phenylalanine or tryptophan is absent in this CDR3, likely reflecting a read error. The chain links TRBV29-1 to TRBJ2-7, with D tentatively TRBD1 or TRBD2 (5 bases each). This CDR3 region has 13 residues. From germline, CDR1 is SQVTM and CDR2 ANQGSEA. With 0 bases removed from V and 3 bases from J, the gap between germline ends came to 9 bases. The CDR3 protein is CSVEEGVNYEQYL. The CDR3, as DNA: TGCAGCGTTGAAGAGGGGGTCAACTACGAGCAGTACCTC.

This clonotype showed up many times. The chain uses TRBV6-1 and TRBJ2-2; D call uncertain. Deletions cut 6 bases from V and 1 base from J, with 15 bases between. Germline V gene data show CDR1 as MNHNS and CDR2 as SASEGT. CDR3 length: 16 residues. CDR3 protein: CASRTLGYGNTGELFF. The CDR3 region has the DNA TGTGCCAGCAGGACCCTGGGCTACGGGAACACCGGGGAGCTGTTTTTT.

This clonotype was detected ten times or more. This chain joins TRBV7-2 and TRBJ2-7; D perhaps matches TRBD1 (5 bases). The ends were cut back, 1 base at V and 0 bases at J, with 13 bases in the middle. Germline values: CDR1 SGHTA, CDR2 FQGNSA. The CDR3 totals 16 residues. CDR3 sequence reads: CASSLVGAGSSYEQYF. CDR3 coding DNA: TGTGCCAGCAGCTTAGTAGGGGCCGGCAGCTCCTACGAGCAGTACTTC.

This clonotype was recorded a few times. An end of the junction differs from the germline gene, which may be a read error. The chain carries TRBV20-1 and TRBJ2-1, with 10 positions matching TRBD2. The germline V gene encodes CDR1 DFQATT and CDR2 SNEGSKA (reference sequence). This CDR3 has 14 residues. The CDR3 DNA reads as TGCAGTGCTAGGGCACTAGCGGGAATGAATGGGCAGTTCTTC. It encodes CSARALAGMNGQFF.

A single count supports this clonotype. The J gene is TRBJ1-5, the V gene TRBV6-1; D may be TRBD1 (5 bases). The V end was cut by 4 bases, the J end by 1 base, with 8 bases between. The CDR3 is 14 residues long. Germline loops: CDR1 MNHNS, CDR2 SASEGT. The CDR3 loop is CASSGGFSNQPQHF. As DNA, the CDR3 is TGTGCCAGCAGTGGGGGGTTCAGCAATCAGCCCCAGCATTTT.

The table lists this clonotype with a few counts. The junction does not match germline at one end; this may be a read error. The V and J genes are TRBV6-1 and TRBJ1-1; no clear D gene. This CDR3 region has 12 residues. The V gene's germline CDR1 is MNHNS and CDR2 SASEGT. The CDR3 coding sequence is TGCGCCAGCATGCTCTTGAACACTGAAGCTTTCTTT. This encodes CASMLLNTEAFF.

This clonotype was recorded many times. Its ends do not fully match the called genes, so a read error is possible. The chain joins TRBV5-1 to TRBJ1-1; D uncertain. Germline V gene lookup returns CDR1 SGHRS and CDR2 YFSETQ. The CDR3 runs to 15 residues. The CDR3 nucleotides read TGTGCCAGCAGCTTATTTCCAGATATGAACACTGAAGCTTTCTTT. This sequence encodes CASSLFPDMNTEAFF.

J is TRBJ1-5 and V is TRBV28, with 7 bases that match TRBD1. Germline V lookup: CDR1 MDHEN, CDR2 SYDVKM. The CDR3 is made up of 17 amino acids. Germline trimming cut 3 bases from V and 4 bases from J; bases unmatched to any gene: 12. CDR3 bases: TGTGCCAGCAGTTTCGGTTGGGGACAGACGGCTAATCAGCCCCAGCATTTT. As protein: CASSFGWGQTANQPQHF.

The DNA of the CDR3 is TGTGCCAGCGCCGACAGGGCGAACACTGAAGCTTTCTTT. Residues: CASADRANTEAFF. The chain has TRBV27 and TRBJ1-1, with 7 bases that match TRBD1. After removal of 8 bases from V and 1 base from J, the junction contained 4 bases not matched to a gene. Per the germline V gene, CDR1 is MNHEY and CDR2 is SMNVEV (reference sequence). CDR3 length equals 13 residues.

This clonotype has a handful of counts. V and J are TRBV4-1 and TRBJ1-5, with a tentative D call TRBD1 (6 bases). Germline CDR1 MGHRA, CDR2 YSYEKL. This CDR3 region has 15 residues. Trimming stripped 0 bases from V and 11 bases from J, with 17 bases between. The DNA for the CDR3 is TGCGCCAGCAGCCAAGAAGGGGTTCAGGGGTGGGCCCAGCATTTT. Amino acids: CASSQEGVQGWAQHF.

This clonotype came up many times. V gene TRBV27 combines with J gene TRBJ2-7; D gene unclear. This CDR3 has 13 amino acids. Trimming removed 5 bases at V and 2 bases at J, with 10 bases between. Germline CDR1 MNHEY, CDR2 SMNVEV (reference sequence). The CDR3 is CASSGVETYEQYF. CDR3 coding DNA: TGTGCCAGCAGTGGGGTGGAGACCTACGAGCAGTACTTC.

This clonotype was seen a few times. The chain is built from TRBV6-1 and TRBJ1-5, with D perhaps matching TRBD1 (5 bases). The germline CDR1 and CDR2 sequences are MNHNS and SASEGT. V gave up 4 bases and J gave up 2 bases, with 12 bases separating them. The CDR3 covers 15 residues. CDR3 region: CASSVGRDRNQPQHF. The DNA for the CDR3 is TGTGCCAGCAGTGTGGGCAGGGATCGCAATCAGCCCCAGCATTTT.

This clonotype came up a few times. The rearrangement joins TRBV19 to TRBJ2-4; possible D gene TRBD1, 7 bases. The germline gives CDR1 LNHDA, CDR2 SQIVND (reference sequence). CDR3 size: 17 residues. The V end was cut by 5 bases, the J end by 1 base, with 18 bases between. The chain's CDR3 is CASSASTGAGAKNIQYF. CDR3 in DNA: TGTGCCAGTAGTGCCTCAACAGGGGCGGGGGCCAAAAACATTCAGTACTTC.

This clonotype came up many times. The chain joins TRBV6-5 to TRBJ2-2; 8 positions match TRBD2. CDR3 length: 17 amino acids. CDR1 MNHEY and CDR2 SVGAGI come from the germline V gene. Germline trimming cut 0 bases from V and 4 bases from J; bases unmatched to any gene: 7. CDR3 nucleotide sequence: TGTGCCAGCAGTTACTCTGGCCGGGAGGGCCCCACCGGGGAGCTGTTTTTT. Translation gives CASSYSGREGPTGELFF.